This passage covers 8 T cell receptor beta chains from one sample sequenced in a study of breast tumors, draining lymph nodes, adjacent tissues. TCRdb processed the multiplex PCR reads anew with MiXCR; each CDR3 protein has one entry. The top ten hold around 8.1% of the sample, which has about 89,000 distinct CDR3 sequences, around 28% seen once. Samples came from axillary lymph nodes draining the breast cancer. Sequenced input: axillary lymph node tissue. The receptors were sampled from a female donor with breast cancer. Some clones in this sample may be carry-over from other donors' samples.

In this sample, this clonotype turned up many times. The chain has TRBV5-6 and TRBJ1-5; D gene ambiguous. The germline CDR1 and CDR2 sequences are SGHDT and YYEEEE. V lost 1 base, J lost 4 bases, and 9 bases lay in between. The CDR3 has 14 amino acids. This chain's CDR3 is CASSLKQFNQPQHF. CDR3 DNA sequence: TGTGCCAGCAGCTTGAAGCAGTTTAATCAGCCCCAGCATTTT.

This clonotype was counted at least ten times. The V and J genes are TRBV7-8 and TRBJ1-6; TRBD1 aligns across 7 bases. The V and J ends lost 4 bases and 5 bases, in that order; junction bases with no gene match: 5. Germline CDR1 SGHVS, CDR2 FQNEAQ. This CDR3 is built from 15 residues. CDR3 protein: CASSSGQRHNSPLHF. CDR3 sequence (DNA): TGTGCCAGCAGCTCGGGACAGAGACATAATTCACCCCTCCACTTT. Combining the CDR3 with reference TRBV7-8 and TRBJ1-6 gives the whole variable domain GAGVSQSPRYKVAKRGQDVALRCDPISGHVSLFWYQQALGQGPEFLTYFQNEAQLDKSGLPSDRFFAERPEGSVSTLKIQRTQQEDSAVYLCASSSGQRHNSPLHFGNGTRLTVT.

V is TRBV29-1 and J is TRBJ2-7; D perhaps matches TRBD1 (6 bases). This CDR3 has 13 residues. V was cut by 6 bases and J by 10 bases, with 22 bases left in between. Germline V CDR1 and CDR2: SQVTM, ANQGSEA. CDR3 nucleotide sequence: TGCAGCGTCCTAGGAGTGGTCAGGGGCGAACAGTACTTC. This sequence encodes CSVLGVVRGEQYF.

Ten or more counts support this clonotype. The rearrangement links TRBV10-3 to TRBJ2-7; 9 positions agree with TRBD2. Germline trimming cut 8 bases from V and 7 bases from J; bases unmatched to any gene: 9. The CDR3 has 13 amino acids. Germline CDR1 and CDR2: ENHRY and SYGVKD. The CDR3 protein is CAIHRGGAGEQYF. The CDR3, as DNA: TGTGCCATCCATCGCGGGGGGGCGGGAGAGCAGTACTTC.

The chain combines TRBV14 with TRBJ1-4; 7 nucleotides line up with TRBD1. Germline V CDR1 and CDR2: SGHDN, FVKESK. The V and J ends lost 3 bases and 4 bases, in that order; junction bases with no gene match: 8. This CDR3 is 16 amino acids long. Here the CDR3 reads CASSQGGTAYNEKLFF. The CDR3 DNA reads TGTGCCAGCAGCCAGGGGGGGACAGCATATAATGAAAAACTGTTTTTT.

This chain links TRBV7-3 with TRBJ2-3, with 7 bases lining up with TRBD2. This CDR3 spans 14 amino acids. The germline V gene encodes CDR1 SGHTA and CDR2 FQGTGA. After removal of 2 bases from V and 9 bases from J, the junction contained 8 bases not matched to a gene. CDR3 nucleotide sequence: TGTGCCAGCAGCTTAGTACCGGCGGGGGACACGCAGTATTTT. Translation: CASSLVPAGDTQYF.

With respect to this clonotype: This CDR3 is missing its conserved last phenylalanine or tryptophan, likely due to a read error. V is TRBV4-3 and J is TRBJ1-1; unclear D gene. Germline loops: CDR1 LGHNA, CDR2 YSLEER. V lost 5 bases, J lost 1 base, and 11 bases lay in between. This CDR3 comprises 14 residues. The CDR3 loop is CASSSGISNTEAFC. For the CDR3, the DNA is TGCGCCAGCAGCAGCGGGATATCGAACACTGAAGCTTTCTGT.

CDR3 sequence reads: CASSLIAGNNEQFF. The CDR3 coding sequence is TGTGCCAGCAGCTTAATAGCAGGGAACAATGAGCAGTTCTTC. This chain connects TRBV7-3 to TRBJ2-1, with a possible D match to TRBD1 (5 bases). The CDR3 has 14 residues. Germline-derived CDR1 and CDR2 are SGHTA and FQGTGA. Trimming stripped 1 base from V and 5 bases from J, with 9 bases between.